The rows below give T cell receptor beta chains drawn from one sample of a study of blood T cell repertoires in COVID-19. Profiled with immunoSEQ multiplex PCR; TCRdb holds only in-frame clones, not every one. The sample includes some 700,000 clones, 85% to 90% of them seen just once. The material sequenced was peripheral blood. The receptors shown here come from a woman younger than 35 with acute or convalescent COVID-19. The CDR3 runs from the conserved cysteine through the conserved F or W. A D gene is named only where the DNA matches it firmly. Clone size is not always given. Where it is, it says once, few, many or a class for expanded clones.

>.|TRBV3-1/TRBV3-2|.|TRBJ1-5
TGTGCCAGCAGCCAAGGAAAAGGTTCCTCGGCGGGCAATCAGCCCCAGCATTTT
CASSQGKGSSAGNQPQHF
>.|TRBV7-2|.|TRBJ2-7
TGTGCCAGCAGCTTAAGGTGGGACGCAGGGGCTTCCTCCTACGAGCAGTACTTC
CASSLRWDAGASSYEQYF
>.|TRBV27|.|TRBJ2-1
TGTGCCAGCAGTTTAGATAAACTAGCAAGGTGGCAGTTCTTC
CASSLDKLARWQFF
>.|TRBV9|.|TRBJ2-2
TGTGCCAGCAGCCTGTTCTGGGGCTCGAACACCGGGGAGCTGTTTTTT
CASSLFWGSNTGELFF
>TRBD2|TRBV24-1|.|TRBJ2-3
TGTGCCACCAGTCCCATGGGACTAGCGGGGGATGATACGCAGTATTTT
CATSPMGLAGDDTQYF
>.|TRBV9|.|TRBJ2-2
TGTGCCAGCAGCCCAGTCGCGTCGGCCGGCGGATACACCGGGGAGCTGTTTTTT
CASSPVASAGGYTGELFF
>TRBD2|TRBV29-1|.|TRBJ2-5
TGCAGCGTCCAGCGGGGCAGACAAGAGACCCAGTACTTC
CSVQRGRQETQYF
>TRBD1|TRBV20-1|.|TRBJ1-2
TGCAGTGCTAGTAGGGGGCCGGAGGGTGGCTACACCTTC
CSASRGPEGGYTF
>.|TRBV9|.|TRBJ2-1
TGTGCCAGCAGCGTAGTAGCCCATGAGCAGTTCTTC
CASSVVAHEQFF
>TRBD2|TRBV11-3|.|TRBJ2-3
TGTGCCAGCAGCTCCAGTCTACTAGCGGGGGGTCGTCGGAGCCCAGATACGCAGTATTTT
CASSSSLLAGGRRSPDTQYF
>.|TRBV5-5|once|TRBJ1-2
TGTGCCAGCAGCTTAACCAGGGGATTAAGTATAAACTATGGCTACACCTTC
CASSLTRGLSINYGYTF
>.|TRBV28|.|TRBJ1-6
TGTGCCAGCACCACCCGCCGGGGAACCTATAATTCACCCCTCCACTTT
CASTTRRGTYNSPLHF
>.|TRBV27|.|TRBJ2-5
TGTGCCAGCAGTTCACATACGGGTTCAGAGACCCAGTACTTC
CASSSHTGSETQYF
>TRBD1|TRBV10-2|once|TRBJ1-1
TGCGCCAGCAGTGGGGCAGGGGGTGAAGCTTTCTTT
CASSGAGGEAFF
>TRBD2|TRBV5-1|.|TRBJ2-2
TGCGCCAGCAGCCCGTTAGCGGGGGACAACACCGGGGAGCTGTTTTTT
CASSPLAGDNTGELFF
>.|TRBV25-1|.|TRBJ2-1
TGTGCCAGCAGTGAATATATAGCTACCAGTTACAATGAGCAGTTCTTC
CASSEYIATSYNEQFF
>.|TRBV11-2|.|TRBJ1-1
TGTGCCAGTAAGCCTGGGAGTTATAGCACTGAAGCTTTCTTT
CASKPGSYSTEAFF
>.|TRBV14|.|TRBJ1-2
TGTGCCAGCAGCCCCCCCGAACAGGGTTTAGGTGGCTACACCTTC
CASSPPEQGLGGYTF
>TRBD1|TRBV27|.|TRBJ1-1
TGTGCCAGCAGAGGACAGGGGAACACTGAAGCTTTCTTT
CASRGQGNTEAFF
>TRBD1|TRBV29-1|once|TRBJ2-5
TGCAGCTTTGCCCGGACAGGGGGTAGGGAGACCCAGTACTTC
CSFARTGGRETQYF
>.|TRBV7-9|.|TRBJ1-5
TGTGCCAGCAGCCCTGGAGGGGTTAATCAGCCCCAGCATTTT
CASSPGGVNQPQHF
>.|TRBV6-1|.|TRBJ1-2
TGTGCCAGCAGTGAGACACACTATGGCTACACCTTC
CASSETHYGYTF
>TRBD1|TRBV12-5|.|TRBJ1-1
TGTGCTAGTGGTTTGGTCGTGACAGGGATATCTACTGAAGCTTTCTTT
CASGLVVTGISTEAFF
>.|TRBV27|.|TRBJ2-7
TGTGCCAGCAGTTACGCTACAGGGATCAACTACGAGCAGTACTTC
CASSYATGINYEQYF
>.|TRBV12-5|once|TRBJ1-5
TGTGCTAGTGGGGTTAAAGGACAGCACAATCAGCCCCAGCATTTT
CASGVKGQHNQPQHF
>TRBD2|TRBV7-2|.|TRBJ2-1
TGTGCCAGCAGCATTAGCGGGGTGGCGTACAATGAGCAGTTCTTC
CASSISGVAYNEQFF
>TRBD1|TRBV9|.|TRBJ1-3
TGTGCCAGCAGCGCCCGCGGGAGGGGGCAGGGAAACACCATATATTTT
CASSARGRGQGNTIYF
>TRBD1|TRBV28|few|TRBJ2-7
TGTGCCAGCAGGTCCACAGGGGGTCCCAGCTACGAGCAGTACTTC
CASRSTGGPSYEQYF
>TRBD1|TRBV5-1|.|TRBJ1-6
TGCGCCAGCAGCGGCGGACAGGGTAATTCACCCCTCCACTTT
CASSGGQGNSPLHF
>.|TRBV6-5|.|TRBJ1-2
TGTGCCAGCAGTTACGGGCGGGCAGTCGGTGGCTACACCTTC
CASSYGRAVGGYTF
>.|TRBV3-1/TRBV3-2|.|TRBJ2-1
TGTGCCAGCAGCCAAATGACAGGTAACAATGAGCAGTTCTTC
CASSQMTGNNEQFF
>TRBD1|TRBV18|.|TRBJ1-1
TGTGCCAGCCAACACGGGGACAGGGCCAACACTGAAGCTTTCTTT
CASQHGDRANTEAFF
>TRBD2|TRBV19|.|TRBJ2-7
TGTGCCAGTAGTGCCCTAGCGGGTGAAGCCTACGAGCAGTACTTC
CASSALAGEAYEQYF
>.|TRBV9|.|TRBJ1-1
TGTGCCAGCAGCCCCCGTAGGTCAGGGGACACTGAAGCTTTCTTT
CASSPRRSGDTEAFF
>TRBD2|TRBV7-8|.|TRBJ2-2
TGTGCCAGCAGCTTGAGTTTAGGACTAGCAGCCCACGCGAACACCGGGGAGCTGTTTTTT
CASSLSLGLAAHANTGELFF
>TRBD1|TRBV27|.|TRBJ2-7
TGTGCCAGCAGTTTACAGGGACAGGGGATAGACGAGCAGTACTTC
CASSLQGQGIDEQYF